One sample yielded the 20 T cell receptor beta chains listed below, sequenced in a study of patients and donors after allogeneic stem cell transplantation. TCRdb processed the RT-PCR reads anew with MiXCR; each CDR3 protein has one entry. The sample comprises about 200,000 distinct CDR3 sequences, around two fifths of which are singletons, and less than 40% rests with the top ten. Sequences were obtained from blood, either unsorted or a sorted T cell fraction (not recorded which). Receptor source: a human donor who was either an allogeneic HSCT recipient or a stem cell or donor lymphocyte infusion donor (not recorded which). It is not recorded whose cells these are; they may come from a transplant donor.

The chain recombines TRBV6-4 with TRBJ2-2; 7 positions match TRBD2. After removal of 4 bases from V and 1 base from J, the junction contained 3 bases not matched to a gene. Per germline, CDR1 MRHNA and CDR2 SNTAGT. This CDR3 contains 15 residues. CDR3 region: CASSVIAGNTGELFF. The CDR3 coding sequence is TGTGCCAGCAGTGTAATAGCGGGGAACACCGGGGAGCTGTTTTTT.

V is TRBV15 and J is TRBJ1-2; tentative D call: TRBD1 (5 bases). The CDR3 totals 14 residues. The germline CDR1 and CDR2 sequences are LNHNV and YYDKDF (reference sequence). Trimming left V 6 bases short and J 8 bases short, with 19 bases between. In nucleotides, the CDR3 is TGTGCCACCAGAGTCCCGGGACGGGTACAAGGCTACACCTTC. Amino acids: CATRVPGRVQGYTF.

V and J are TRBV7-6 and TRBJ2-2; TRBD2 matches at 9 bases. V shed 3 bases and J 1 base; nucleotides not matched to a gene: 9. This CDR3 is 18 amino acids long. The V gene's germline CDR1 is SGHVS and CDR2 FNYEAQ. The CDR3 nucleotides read TGTGCCAGCAGCTTGGGGCTAGCGGGGCCCCTGAACACCGGGGAGCTGTTTTTT. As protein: CASSLGLAGPLNTGELFF.

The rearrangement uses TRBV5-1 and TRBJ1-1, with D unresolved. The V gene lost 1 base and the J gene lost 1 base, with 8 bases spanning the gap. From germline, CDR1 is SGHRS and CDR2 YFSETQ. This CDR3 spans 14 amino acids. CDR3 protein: CASSLPLPNTEAFF. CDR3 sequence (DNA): TGCGCCAGCAGCTTGCCCCTACCGAACACTGAAGCTTTCTTT.

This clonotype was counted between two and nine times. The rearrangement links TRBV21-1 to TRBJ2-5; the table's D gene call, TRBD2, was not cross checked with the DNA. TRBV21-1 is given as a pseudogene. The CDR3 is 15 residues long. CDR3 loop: CASSGLAGHQETQYF. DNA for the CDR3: TGTGCCAGCAGTGGGCTAGCGGGACACCAAGAGACCCAGTACTTC.

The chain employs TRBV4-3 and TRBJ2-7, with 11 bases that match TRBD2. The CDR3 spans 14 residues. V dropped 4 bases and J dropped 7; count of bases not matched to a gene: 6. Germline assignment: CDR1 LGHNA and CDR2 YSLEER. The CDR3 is CASSRVLAGVEQYF. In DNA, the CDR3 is TGCGCCAGCAGCCGCGTACTAGCGGGAGTTGAGCAGTACTTC.

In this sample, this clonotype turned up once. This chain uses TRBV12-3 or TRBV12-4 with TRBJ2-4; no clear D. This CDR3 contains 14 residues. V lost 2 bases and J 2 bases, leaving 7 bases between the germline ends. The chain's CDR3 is CASSLLETKNIQYF. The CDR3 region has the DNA TGTGCCAGCAGTTTACTCGAGACCAAAAACATTCAGTACTTC.

The CDR3 sequence is CASSPGTASSYEQYF. The CDR3 DNA reads as TGCGCCAGCAGCCCTGGGACCGCAAGCTCCTACGAGCAGTACTTC. The rearrangement uses TRBV4-3 and TRBJ2-7; D tentatively fits TRBD1 or TRBD2 (5 bases each). The germline CDR1 and CDR2 sequences are LGHNA and YSLEER. V shed 4 bases and J shed 0 bases, with 13 bases lying between them. This CDR3 is 15 amino acids long.

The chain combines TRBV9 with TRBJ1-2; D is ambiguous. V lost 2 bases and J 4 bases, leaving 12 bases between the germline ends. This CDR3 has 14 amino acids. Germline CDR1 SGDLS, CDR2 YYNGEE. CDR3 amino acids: CASSVSTASYGYTF. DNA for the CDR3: TGTGCCAGCAGCGTGTCTACAGCCTCCTATGGCTACACCTTC.

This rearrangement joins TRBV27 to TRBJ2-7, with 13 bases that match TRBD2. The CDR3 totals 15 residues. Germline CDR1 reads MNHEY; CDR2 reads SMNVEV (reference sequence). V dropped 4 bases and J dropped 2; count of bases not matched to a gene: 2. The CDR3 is CASSWGTSGAYEQYF. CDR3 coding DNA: TGTGCCAGCAGTTGGGGGACTAGCGGGGCCTACGAGCAGTACTTC.

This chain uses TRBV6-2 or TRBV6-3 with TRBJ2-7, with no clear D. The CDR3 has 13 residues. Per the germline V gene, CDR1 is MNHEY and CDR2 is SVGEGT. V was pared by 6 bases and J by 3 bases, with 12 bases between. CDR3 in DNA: TGTGCCAGCAGACCAAGGGTCTACTACGAGCAGTACTTC. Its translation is CASRPRVYYEQYF.

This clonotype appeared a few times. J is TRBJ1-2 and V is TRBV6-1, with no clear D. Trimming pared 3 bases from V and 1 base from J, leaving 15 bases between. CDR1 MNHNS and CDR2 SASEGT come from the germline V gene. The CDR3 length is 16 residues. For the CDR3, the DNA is TGTGCCAGCAGTGACCTCTGGGAGGCCATTAACTATGGCTACACCTTC. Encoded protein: CASSDLWEAINYGYTF.

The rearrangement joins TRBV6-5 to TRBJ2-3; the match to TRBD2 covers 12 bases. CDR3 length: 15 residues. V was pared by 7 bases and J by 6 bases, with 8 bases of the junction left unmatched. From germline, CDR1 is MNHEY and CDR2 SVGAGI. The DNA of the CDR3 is TGTGCCAGCACCCCGACTAGCGGGAGTTCTGATACGCAGTATTTT. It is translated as CASTPTSGSSDTQYF.

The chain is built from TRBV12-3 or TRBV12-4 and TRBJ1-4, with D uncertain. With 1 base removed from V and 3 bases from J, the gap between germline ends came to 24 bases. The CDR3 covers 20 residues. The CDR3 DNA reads TGTGCCAGCAGTTTAGTAGATCGGGAACAATCCACCGCTGCTAATGAAAAACTGTTTTTT. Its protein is CASSLVDREQSTAANEKLFF.

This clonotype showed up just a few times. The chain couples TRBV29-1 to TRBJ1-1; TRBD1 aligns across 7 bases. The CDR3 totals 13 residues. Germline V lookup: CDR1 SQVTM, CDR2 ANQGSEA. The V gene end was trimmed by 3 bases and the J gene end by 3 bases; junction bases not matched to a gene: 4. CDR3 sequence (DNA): TGCAGCGTTGAGGTAGGGGGCGACACTGAAGCTTTCTTT. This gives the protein CSVEVGGDTEAFF.

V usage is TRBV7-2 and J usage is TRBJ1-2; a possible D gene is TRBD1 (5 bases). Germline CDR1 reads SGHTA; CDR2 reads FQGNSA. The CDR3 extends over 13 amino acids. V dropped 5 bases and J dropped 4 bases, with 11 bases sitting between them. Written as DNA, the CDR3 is TGTGCCAGCAGCAGAGAGGGGACCTATGGCTACACCTTC. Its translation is CASSREGTYGYTF.

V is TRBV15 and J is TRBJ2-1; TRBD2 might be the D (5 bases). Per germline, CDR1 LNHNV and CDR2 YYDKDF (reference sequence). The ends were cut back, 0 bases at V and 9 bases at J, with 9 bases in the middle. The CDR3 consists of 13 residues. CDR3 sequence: CATSRDARAEQFF. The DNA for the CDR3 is TGTGCCACCAGCAGAGATGCGAGGGCTGAGCAGTTCTTC.

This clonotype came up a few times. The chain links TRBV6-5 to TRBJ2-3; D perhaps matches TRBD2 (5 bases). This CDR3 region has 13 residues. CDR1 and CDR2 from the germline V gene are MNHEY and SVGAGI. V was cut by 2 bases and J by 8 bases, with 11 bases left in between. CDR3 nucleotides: TGTGCCAGCAGTTACATCGCGGGTGGTACGCAGTATTTT. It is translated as CASSYIAGGTQYF.

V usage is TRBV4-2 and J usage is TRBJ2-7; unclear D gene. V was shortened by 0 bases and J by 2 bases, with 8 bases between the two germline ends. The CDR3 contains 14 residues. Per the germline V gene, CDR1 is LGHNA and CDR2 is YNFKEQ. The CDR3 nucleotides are TGTGCCAGCAGCCAAGATATACAGACCTACGAGCAGTACTTC. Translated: CASSQDIQTYEQYF.

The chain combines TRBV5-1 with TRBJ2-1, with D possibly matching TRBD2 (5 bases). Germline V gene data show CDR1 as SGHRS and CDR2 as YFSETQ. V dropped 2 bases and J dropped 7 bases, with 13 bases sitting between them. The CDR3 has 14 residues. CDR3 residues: CASSFEGRANEQFF. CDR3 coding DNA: TGCGCCAGCAGCTTTGAAGGGCGGGCTAATGAGCAGTTCTTC.